The clone carrying this T cell receptor beta chain was counted many times. This sample is drawn from a study of Graves' ophthalmopathy and Graves' hyperthyroidism. Among the exclusions were patients with other autoimmune diseases, uncontrolled infections, pregnancy or lactation. The germline gives CDR1 SGHTS, CDR2 YDEGEE. Trimming took 0 bases from V and 4 from J; bases not matched to a gene: 6. This CDR3 spans 16 amino acids. The TCR beta CDR3 regions underwent amplification from RNA transcripts. A first-round RT-PCR used HTBI primers, followed by a second-round multiplex PCR. TCRdb called the multiplex PCR reads again in MiXCR, with one record for every CDR3 protein. Among tens of thousands of distinct CDR3 sequences listed, around 50% were seen once.

The sample comprised peripheral blood. The sequence came from an adult man with Graves' ophthalmopathy. The chain carries TRBV5-8 and TRBJ2-3, with 9 bases aligning to TRBD2. This CDR3 reads CASSLAPSGKSDTQYF. CDR3 sequence (DNA): TGTGCCAGCAGCTTGGCCCCTAGCGGGAAGTCAGATACGCAGTATTTT.